The 5 T cell receptor beta chains given below trace back to one sample, sequenced in a study of blood T cell repertoires in COVID-19. Profiled with immunoSEQ multiplex PCR; TCRdb holds only in-frame clones, not every one. The sample carries about 340,000 clones, 70% to 90% recorded once. Input material: PBMCs or T cells enriched from blood (not recorded which). These receptor sequences come from a woman between 40 and 50 years old with acute COVID-19.

In nucleotides, the CDR3 is TGCGCCAGCAGCTTGGGGGAGTTCCAGAATGAGCAGTTCTTC. This sequence encodes CASSLGEFQNEQFF. This sequence joins TRBV5-1 and TRBJ2-1; TRBD2 might be the D (5 bases). Deletions cut 0 bases from V and 7 bases from J, with 11 bases between. CDR1 is SGHRS, CDR2 YFSETQ, per germline. The CDR3 length is 14 residues.

This chain connects TRBV10-3 to TRBJ1-5; the match to TRBD1 covers 9 bases. Per germline, CDR1 ENHRY and CDR2 SYGVKD. With V trimmed by 0 bases and J by 9 bases, 12 bases remained unmatched. There are 17 residues in the CDR3. The DNA for the CDR3 is TGTGCCATCAGTGAGTCTCGGACAGGGGCCCTGCGGGGGCCCCAGCATTTT. This sequence encodes CAISESRTGALRGPQHF.

The count of this clone is one. V and J are TRBV7-9 and TRBJ1-4; a weak D match, TRBD1 (5 bases). CDR3 length: 16 amino acids. The germline V gene encodes CDR1 SEHNR and CDR2 FQNEAQ (reference sequence). V lost 0 bases and J 14 bases, leaving 22 bases between the germline ends. In DNA, the CDR3 is TGTGCCAGCAGCTTAGCGGGGCAGGGCCTTTCGTTAAGGCTGTTTTTT. This codes for CASSLAGQGLSLRLFF. Full variable domain (remainder filled in from reference TRBV7-9 and TRBJ1-4): DTGVSQNPRHKITKRGQNVTFRCDPISEHNRLYWYRQTLGQGPEFLTYFQNEAQLEKSRLLSDRFSAERPKGSFSTLEIQRTEQGDSAMYLCASSLAGQGLSLRLFFGSGTQLSVL.

In this sample, this clone turned up a few times. The germline gene is not matched at one end of the junction; a read error may be the cause. The rearrangement joins TRBV4-2 to TRBJ1-3; no reliable D call. The CDR3 extends over 11 amino acids. Germline V gene sequence: CDR1 LGHNA, CDR2 YNFKEQ. The CDR3 DNA is TGTGCCAGCAGCCAAGGCGCGGAGTTTAATTTT. It translates to CASSQGAEFNF.

In its sample, this clone was seen a few times. The J gene is TRBJ1-5, the V gene TRBV11-2; D uncertain. Trimming removed 0 bases from V and 4 bases from J, with 7 bases in between. The CDR3 extends over 14 amino acids. Germline lookup yields CDR1 SGHAT and CDR2 FQNNGV. The DNA of the CDR3 is TGTGCCAGCAGCTTAGATTTACAGAATCAGCCCCAGCATTTT. Translation: CASSLDLQNQPQHF.